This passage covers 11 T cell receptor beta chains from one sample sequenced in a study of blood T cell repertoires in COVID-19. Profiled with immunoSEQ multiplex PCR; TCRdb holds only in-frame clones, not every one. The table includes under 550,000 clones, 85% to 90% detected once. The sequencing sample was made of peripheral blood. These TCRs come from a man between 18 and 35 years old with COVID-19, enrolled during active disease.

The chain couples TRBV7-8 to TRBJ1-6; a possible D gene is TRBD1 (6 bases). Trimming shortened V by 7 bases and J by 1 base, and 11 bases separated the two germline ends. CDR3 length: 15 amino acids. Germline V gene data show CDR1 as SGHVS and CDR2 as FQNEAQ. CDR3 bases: TGTGCCAGCACCGCAGGGGCTTCCTATAATTCACCCCTCCACTTT. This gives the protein CASTAGASYNSPLHF.

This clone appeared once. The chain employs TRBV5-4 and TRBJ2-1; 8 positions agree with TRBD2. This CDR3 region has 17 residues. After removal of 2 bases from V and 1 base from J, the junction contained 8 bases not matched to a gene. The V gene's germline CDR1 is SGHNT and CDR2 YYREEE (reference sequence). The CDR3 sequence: CASSFGPREGSYNEQFF. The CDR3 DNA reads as TGTGCCAGCAGCTTTGGTCCCCGGGAGGGGTCCTACAATGAGCAGTTCTTC.

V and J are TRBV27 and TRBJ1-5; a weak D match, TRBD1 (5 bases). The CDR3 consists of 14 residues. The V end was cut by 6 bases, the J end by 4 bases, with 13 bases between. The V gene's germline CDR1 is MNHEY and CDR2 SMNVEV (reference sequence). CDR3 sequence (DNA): TGTGCCAGCAGCCAAAGGGGAGGGAATCAGCCCCAGCATTTT. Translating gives CASSQRGGNQPQHF.

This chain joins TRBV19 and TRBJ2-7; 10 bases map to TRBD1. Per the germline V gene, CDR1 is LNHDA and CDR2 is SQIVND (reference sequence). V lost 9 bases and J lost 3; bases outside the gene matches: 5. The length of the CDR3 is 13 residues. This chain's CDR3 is CASGTGVRYEQYF. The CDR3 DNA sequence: TGTGCCAGCGGGACAGGGGTGCGCTACGAGCAGTACTTC.

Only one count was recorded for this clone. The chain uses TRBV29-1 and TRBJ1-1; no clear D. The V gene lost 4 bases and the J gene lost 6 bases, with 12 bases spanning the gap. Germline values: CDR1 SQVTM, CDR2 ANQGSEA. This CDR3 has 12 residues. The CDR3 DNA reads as TGCAGCGTTGCGCGGGCCGGAGCTGAAGCTTTCTTT. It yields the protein CSVARAGAEAFF. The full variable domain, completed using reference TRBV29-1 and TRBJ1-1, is SAVISQKPSRDICQRGTSLTIQCQVDSQVTMMFWYRQQPGQSLTLIATANQGSEATYESGFVIDKFPISRPNLTFSTLTVSNMSPEDSSIYLCSVARAGAEAFFGQGTRLTVV.

CDR3 DNA sequence: TGTGCCAGCAGCCTTCTAGCGGGGGGGCCAGTAGTCTACGAGCAGTACTTC. This codes for CASSLLAGGPVVYEQYF. This rearrangement joins TRBV11-3 to TRBJ2-7; TRBD2 matches 12 bases. CDR1 and CDR2 from the germline V gene are SGHNT and YENEEA. This CDR3 has 17 amino acids. J gave up 3 bases and V 5 bases, and 11 bases lay outside the gene matches.

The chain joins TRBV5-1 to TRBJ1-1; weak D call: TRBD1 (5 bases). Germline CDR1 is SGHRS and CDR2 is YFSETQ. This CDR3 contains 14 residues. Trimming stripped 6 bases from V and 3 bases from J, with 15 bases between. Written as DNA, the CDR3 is TGCGCCAGCACCCAGGGCAGCAGGGACACTGAAGCTTTCTTT. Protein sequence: CASTQGSRDTEAFF.

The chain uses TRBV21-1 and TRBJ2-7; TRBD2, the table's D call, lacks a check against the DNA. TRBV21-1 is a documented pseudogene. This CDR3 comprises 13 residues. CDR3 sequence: CASSKEGGDEQYF. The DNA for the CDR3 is TGTGCCAGCAGCAAAGAGGGCGGGGACGAGCAGTACTTC.

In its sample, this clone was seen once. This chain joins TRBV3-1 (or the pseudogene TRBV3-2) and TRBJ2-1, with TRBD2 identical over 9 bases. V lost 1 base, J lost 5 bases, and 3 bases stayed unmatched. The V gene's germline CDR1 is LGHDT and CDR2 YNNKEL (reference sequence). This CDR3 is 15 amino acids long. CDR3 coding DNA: TGTGCCAGCAGCCAAGGGACTAGCGCCAACAATGAGCAGTTCTTC. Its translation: CASSQGTSANNEQFF.

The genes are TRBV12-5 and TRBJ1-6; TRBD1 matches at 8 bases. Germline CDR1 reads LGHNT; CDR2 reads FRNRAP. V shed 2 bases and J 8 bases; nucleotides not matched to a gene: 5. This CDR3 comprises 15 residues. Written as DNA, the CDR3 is TGTGCTAGTGGTTTGCGCAGGGGGCTATATTCACCCCTCCACTTT. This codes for CASGLRRGLYSPLHF. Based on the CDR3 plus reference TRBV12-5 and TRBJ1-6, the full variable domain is DARVTQTPRHKVTEMGQEVTMRCQPILGHNTVFWYRQTMMQGLELLAYFRNRAPLDDSGMPKDRFSAEMPDATLATLKIQPSEPRDSAVYFCASGLRRGLYSPLHFGNGTRLTVT.

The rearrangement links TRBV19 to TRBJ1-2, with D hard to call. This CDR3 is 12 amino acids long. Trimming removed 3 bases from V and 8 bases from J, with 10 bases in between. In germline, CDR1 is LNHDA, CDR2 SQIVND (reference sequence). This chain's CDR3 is CASSIPGGGYTF. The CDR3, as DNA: TGTGCCAGTAGTATTCCGGGCGGGGGCTACACCTTC.